The next 20 T cell receptor beta chains were all read from a single sample in a study of identical twins. One entry per CDR3 protein, called by TCRdb with MiXCR from the 5' RACE reads. The profile shows about 240,000 distinct CDR3 sequences, about 13% of them singletons. The same data also went into a second study, on yellow fever vaccine responses in identical twins.

The sequenced material came from memory (CD45RO+) T cells sorted from blood. The origin of the receptors is a woman aged 18-30 years in good health.

The rearrangement joins TRBV27 to TRBJ2-7; perhaps D is TRBD1 or TRBD2 (6 bases each). The CDR3 sequence is 14 residues long. Between the trimmed V and J ends, which lost 8 bases and 5 bases, there was a span of 19 bases. The V gene's germline CDR1 is MNHEY and CDR2 SMNVEV (reference sequence). In nucleotides, the CDR3 is TGTGCCAGCGGGGCAGGCCTGGGGGGCGACGAGCAGTACTTC. Translating gives CASGAGLGGDEQYF.

This clonotype was detected only a few times. V usage is TRBV7-6 and J usage is TRBJ2-7, with a weak D call TRBD1 (6 bases). Germline CDR1 and CDR2: SGHVS and FNYEAQ. V was cut by 8 bases and J by 1 base, with 9 bases left in between. The CDR3 has 12 amino acids. CDR3 in DNA: TGTGCCAGCTTAGGGGGTTCCTACGAGCAGTACTTC. It yields the protein CASLGGSYEQYF.

The chain combines TRBV6-5 with TRBJ2-6; D is possibly TRBD1 (6 bases). The CDR3 contains 19 residues. Germline V gives CDR1 MNHEY, CDR2 SVGAGI. V was pared by 2 bases and J by 1 base, with 18 bases between. In nucleotides, the CDR3 is TGTGCCAGCAGTTACAACTCATTCGACAGGCCGTCTGGGGCCAACGTCCTGACTTTC. It encodes CASSYNSFDRPSGANVLTF.

This clonotype has at least ten counts. The chain has TRBV7-2 and TRBJ2-1, with TRBD1 identical over 9 bases. Looked up from germline, CDR1 is SGHTA and CDR2 is FQGNSA. J gave up 7 bases and V 5 bases, and 3 bases lay outside the gene matches. This CDR3 comprises 13 residues. In nucleotides, the CDR3 is TGTGCCAGCAGCATCGGACAGGGGAATGAGCAGTTCTTC. This encodes CASSIGQGNEQFF.

The chain couples TRBV5-4 to TRBJ2-7; 7 nucleotides agree with TRBD1. V was pared by 1 base and J by 6 bases, with 10 bases of the junction left unmatched. CDR3 length: 15 amino acids. CDR1 is SGHNT and CDR2 is YYREEE in the germline V gene (reference sequence). Here the CDR3 DNA reads TGTGCCAGCAGCTTGTTGACAGGGACGCCCGTCGAGCAGTACTTC. Translating it yields CASSLLTGTPVEQYF.

Only a few counts were recorded for this clonotype. The gene calls are TRBV7-9 and TRBJ2-7; D uncertain. The germline V and J ends were trimmed by 8 bases and 4 bases, with 9 bases remaining between them. The germline gives CDR1 SEHNR, CDR2 FQNEAQ (reference sequence). The CDR3 consists of 11 residues. DNA for the CDR3: TGTGCCAGCGGGTTCGGGTACGAGCAGTACTTC. It codes for CASGFGYEQYF.

This clonotype was counted many times. The chain couples TRBV10-3 to TRBJ1-1, with 9 bases fitting TRBD1. The germline CDR1 and CDR2 sequences are ENHRY and SYGVKD. This CDR3 is built from 13 residues. J gave up 9 bases and V 8 bases, and 10 bases lay outside the gene matches. CDR3 nucleotides: TGTGCCATCCAACGGGAACAGGGGGCCCAAGCTTTCTTT. Protein sequence: CAIQREQGAQAFF.

The chain joins TRBV7-9 to TRBJ2-1; D could derive from TRBD1 or TRBD2 (5 bases each). The CDR3 runs 15 residues. Germline V gene lookup returns CDR1 SEHNR and CDR2 FQNEAQ (reference sequence). V was clipped by 2 bases and J by 7 bases, with 15 bases between them. The CDR3 protein is CASSLHQGVGNEQFF. The CDR3 nucleotides are TGTGCCAGCAGCTTACATCAGGGAGTAGGGAATGAGCAGTTCTTC.

V and J are TRBV2 and TRBJ2-7, with a possible D match to TRBD2 (5 bases). Trimming took off 3 bases at V and 4 bases at J, with 10 bases between the two ends. Germline-derived CDR1 and CDR2 are SNHLY and FYNNEI. The CDR3 runs 13 residues. CDR3 DNA: TGTGCCAGCAGTGATCGGGGTTTGTACGAGCAGTACTTC. This codes for CASSDRGLYEQYF.

The V call is TRBV3-1, the J call TRBJ2-7; TRBD1 is a possible D gene (6 bases). Germline V gene lookup returns CDR1 LGHDT and CDR2 YNNKEL (reference sequence). CDR3 length equals 16 residues. Deletions cut 4 bases from V and 0 bases from J, with 16 bases between. This CDR3 reads CASSRSFGTISYEQYF. The CDR3 nucleotides are TGTGCCAGCAGCCGCTCTTTCGGGACAATCTCCTACGAGCAGTACTTC.

This clonotype has just a few counts. The V call is TRBV3-1, the J call TRBJ2-1; no clear D. The CDR3 has 12 amino acids. V was cut by 2 bases and J by 6 bases, with 5 bases left in between. Germline CDR1 is LGHDT and CDR2 is YNNKEL (reference sequence). CDR3 coding DNA: TGTGCCAGCAGCCAACAAGCCAATGAGCAGTTCTTC. Translation gives CASSQQANEQFF.

The chain is built from TRBV7-2 and TRBJ1-1; possibly TRBD1 for D (5 bases). The V gene lost 5 bases and the J gene lost 7 bases, with 14 bases spanning the gap. This CDR3 has 13 residues. Germline loops: CDR1 SGHTA, CDR2 FQGNSA. CDR3 region: CASSRNRGSEAFF. The CDR3 region has the DNA TGTGCCAGCAGCCGAAATCGGGGCAGTGAAGCTTTCTTT.

This clonotype showed up many times. The rearrangement joins TRBV6-2 or TRBV6-3 to TRBJ2-5; possible D gene TRBD1, 5 bases. The germline V and J ends were trimmed by 2 bases and 5 bases, with 21 bases remaining between them. Germline V CDR1 and CDR2: MNHEY, SVGEGT. This CDR3 is built from 17 residues. CDR3 sequence: CASSYTLTKIGAETQYF. The CDR3 DNA reads TGTGCCAGCAGTTACACACTGACGAAGATTGGGGCGGAGACCCAGTACTTC.

V and J are TRBV20-1 and TRBJ2-7; 9 positions match TRBD2. V lost 1 base and J lost 5; bases outside the gene matches: 6. Germline loops: CDR1 DFQATT, CDR2 SNEGSKA (reference sequence). This CDR3 has 14 amino acids. CDR3: CSARVSGRNDEQYF. The CDR3 coding sequence is TGCAGTGCTAGAGTTAGCGGGAGAAACGACGAGCAGTACTTC.

This clonotype has just one count. This chain uses TRBV28 with TRBJ1-6, with 9 bases that match TRBD1. From germline, CDR1 is MDHEN and CDR2 SYDVKM. V was pared by 5 bases and J by 8 bases, with 7 bases of the junction left unmatched. This CDR3 region has 15 residues. CDR3: CASSGTRTGDSPLHF. For the CDR3, the DNA is TGTGCCAGCAGTGGGACGAGGACAGGGGATTCACCCCTCCACTTT.

The CDR3 DNA reads as TGTGCCAGCAGCCGGAGCGGGACTCCAGAGACCCAGTACTTC. Protein: CASSRSGTPETQYF. The rearrangement links TRBV6-1 to TRBJ2-5; 7 bases are a match to TRBD2. In germline, CDR1 is MNHNS, CDR2 SASEGT. This CDR3 has 14 residues. The J segment lost 4 bases and the V segment lost 6 bases, leaving 8 bases of the junction unmatched.

J is TRBJ1-2 and V is TRBV5-6; TRBD1 agrees at 7 bases. CDR3 length: 12 amino acids. The ends lost 7 bases at V and 7 bases at J; junction bases unmatched: 7. Germline V gene sequence: CDR1 SGHDT, CDR2 YYEEEE. The CDR3 spells CASGRDSSGYTF. The CDR3 DNA reads TGTGCCAGCGGCCGGGACAGTTCTGGCTACACCTTC.

This clonotype appeared a few times. The rearrangement links TRBV12-3 or TRBV12-4 to TRBJ2-2, with TRBD2 matching 9 bases. Trimming cost V 3 bases and J 6 bases; bases outside gene matches: 5. There are 15 residues in the CDR3. CDR3 sequence: CASSLRGGQAGELFF. The CDR3 DNA is TGTGCCAGCAGTTTGCGGGGGGGCCAGGCCGGGGAGCTGTTTTTT.

The sample holds a few counts of this clonotype. V is TRBV4-3 and J is TRBJ2-4, with D maybe TRBD2 (6 bases). From germline, CDR1 is LGHNA and CDR2 YSLEER. V gave up 1 base and J gave up 3 bases, with 10 bases separating them. The CDR3 covers 15 residues. The CDR3 coding sequence is TGCGCCAGCAGCCAAGTTAGCGGCGTCAAAAACATTCAGTACTTC. The encoded protein is CASSQVSGVKNIQYF.

This clonotype was observed many times. The rearrangement links TRBV11-2 to TRBJ2-7; 8 bases line up with TRBD2. Germline values: CDR1 SGHAT, CDR2 FQNNGV. CDR3 length equals 14 residues. Losses at the gene ends were 1 base for V and 4 bases for J; bases not matched to a gene: 3. The CDR3 is CASSLVSGSYEQYF. In DNA, the CDR3 is TGTGCCAGCAGCTTAGTAAGCGGGAGTTACGAGCAGTACTTC.